This entry concerns a single T cell receptor beta chain. Sequencing used immunoSEQ multiplex PCR; TCRdb keeps in-frame clones, though not all of them. The data hold hundreds of thousands of clones, with 87% observed a single time. Trimming took off 5 bases at V and 3 bases at J, with 20 bases between the two ends. Germline assignment: CDR1 LGHNT and CDR2 FRNRAP. CDR3 length: 16 amino acids. This sample was taken from a study of shared T cell receptors in the human thymus. These data are also associated with another study on human thymus T cells.

The receptor was isolated from a boy under two years old with a congenital heart defect. The chain employs TRBV12-5 and TRBJ2-7; D call uncertain. Sequenced material: thymocytes. CDR3 coding DNA: TGTGCTAGTGGTAGCTATTCCAGGAAGGCCGACTACGAGCAGTACTTC. As protein: CASGSYSRKADYEQYF. Using reference TRBV12-5 and TRBJ2-7 for the parts outside the CDR3, the full variable domain is DARVTQTPRHKVTEMGQEVTMRCQPILGHNTVFWYRQTMMQGLELLAYFRNRAPLDDSGMPKDRFSAEMPDATLATLKIQPSEPRDSAVYFCASGSYSRKADYEQYFGPGTRLTVT.